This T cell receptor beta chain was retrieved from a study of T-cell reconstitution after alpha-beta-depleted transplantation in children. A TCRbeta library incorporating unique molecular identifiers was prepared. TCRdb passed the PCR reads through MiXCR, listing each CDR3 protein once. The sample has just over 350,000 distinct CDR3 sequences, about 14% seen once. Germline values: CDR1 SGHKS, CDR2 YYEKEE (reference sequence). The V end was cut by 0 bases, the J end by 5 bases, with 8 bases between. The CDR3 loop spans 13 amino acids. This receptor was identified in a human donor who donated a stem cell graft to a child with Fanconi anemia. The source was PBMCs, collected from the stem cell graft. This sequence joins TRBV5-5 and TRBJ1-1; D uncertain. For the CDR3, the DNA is TGTGCCAGCAGCTTGGATGGGAGGACTGAAGCTTTCTTT. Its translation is CASSLDGRTEAFF.